This T cell receptor beta chain was sequenced for a study of Ad26.COV2.S vaccination and SARS-CoV-2 variants. Whole-study context: Intramuscular Ad26.COV2.S at 5x10^10 or 1x10^11 viral particles.

Treatment meaning: roughly 20 received Ad26.COV2.S at low or high dose, single or two shots; roughly five received placebo; per-sample allocation not given. On day 63 after the first injection, vaccine and placebo recipients gave samples. The vaccine antigen was prefusion-stabilized Wuhan SARS-CoV-2 spike. Produced via immunoSEQ multiplex PCR; TCRdb's table is partial and in-frame only. Of around 250,000 clones listed, about 83% are singletons. The clonotype was recovered from a person aged 18-65 years who received the Ad26.COV2.S COVID-19 vaccine or a placebo. The sequencing used peripheral blood, collected in a trial of Ad26.COV2.S vaccine versus placebo.

DNA for the CDR3: TGTGCCAGCAGCCCAGGCGGAGCGGGGGCCCAAAGGACCCAGTACTTC. Its protein product is CASSPGGAGAQRTQYF. This chain links TRBV5-8 with TRBJ2-5; TRBD2 agrees at 8 bases. The CDR3 extends over 16 amino acids. In germline, CDR1 is SGHTS, CDR2 YDEGEE. With 4 bases clipped from V and 7 bases from J, the junction kept 15 bases outside the gene matches.